This TCR beta chain was documented in a study of T cells after yellow fever vaccination. V lost 4 bases, J lost 0 bases, and 4 bases lay in between. The CDR3 loop spans 12 amino acids. This clonotype was picked up many times. Production of TCR cDNA was by 5'RACE template switching, which also added a universal primer site and UMIs. TCRdb analysed the 5' RACE reads with MiXCR anew, one entry per CDR3 protein. The profile shows about 300,000 distinct CDR3 sequences, 7.5% to 9.5% of them singletons. The chain couples TRBV12-3 or TRBV12-4 to TRBJ2-7, with D hard to call. Sequenced material: CD4+ T cells sorted from PBMCs, taken 5 days after the yellow fever booster vaccination. This clonotype was obtained from a man in his late teens or twenties who received the YFV17D yellow fever vaccine. In nucleotides, the CDR3 is TGTGCCAGCAGTTACCTCTCCTACGAGCAGTACTTC. Protein: CASSYLSYEQYF.